The 9 T cell receptor beta chains given below trace back to one sample, sequenced in a study of blood T cell repertoires in COVID-19. TCRdb's copy holds only in-frame clones and misses some; the assay was immunoSEQ multiplex PCR. The data show approximately 190,000 clones, 80% to 90% seen once. Sequencing was performed on peripheral blood. The receptor source for this set is a woman in her 70s with active or convalescent COVID-19.

This clone was seen a handful of times. This chain joins TRBV7-3 and TRBJ1-3; the D gene is possibly TRBD1 (5 bases). The CDR3 loop spans 12 amino acids. CDR1 and CDR2 from the germline V gene are SGHTA and FQGTGA. The germline V and J ends were trimmed by 5 bases and 11 bases, with 13 bases remaining between them. CDR3 loop: CASSPGTGAIYF. CDR3 sequence (DNA): TGTGCCAGCAGCCCAGGGACGGGGGCCATATATTTT.

The chain recombines TRBV5-4 with TRBJ2-5; 8 bases line up with TRBD1. The CDR3 sequence is 14 residues long. V trimming: 4 bases; J trimming: 4 bases; junction bases outside the gene matches: 6. The germline V gene encodes CDR1 SGHNT and CDR2 YYREEE (reference sequence). The CDR3 DNA is TGTGCCAGCAGCATCAACAGGGGGACAGAGACCCAGTACTTC. Amino acids: CASSINRGTETQYF.

The V call is TRBV9, the J call TRBJ2-1; no definite D call. CDR1 is SGDLS and CDR2 is YYNGEE in the germline V gene. CDR3 length: 16 amino acids. Between the trimmed V and J ends, which lost 1 base and 0 bases, there was a span of 11 bases. This CDR3 is CASSVRLGGSYNEQFF. CDR3 in DNA: TGTGCCAGCAGCGTAAGGCTCGGCGGCTCCTACAATGAGCAGTTCTTC.

This chain uses TRBV24-1 with TRBJ2-2; 12 nucleotides line up with TRBD2. Germline V gene sequence: CDR1 KGHDR, CDR2 SFDVKD. V lost 2 bases, J lost 2 bases, and 5 bases stayed unmatched. CDR3 size: 18 residues. CDR3 protein: CATSDSTSGRLNTGELFF. The CDR3 region has the DNA TGTGCCACCAGTGATTCGACTAGCGGGAGATTAAACACCGGGGAGCTGTTTTTT.

This clone has a handful of counts. The V and J genes are TRBV7-3 and TRBJ2-2, with TRBD1 matching over 8 bases. With 3 bases clipped from V and 9 bases from J, the junction kept 12 bases outside the gene matches. Germline V CDR1 and CDR2: SGHTA, FQGTGA. The CDR3 has 16 residues. CDR3 loop: CASSLDSGGGFRELFF. The DNA of the CDR3 is TGTGCCAGCAGCTTGGATTCAGGGGGCGGGTTCCGGGAGCTGTTTTTT. Using reference TRBV7-3 and TRBJ2-2 for the parts outside the CDR3, the full variable domain is GAGVSQTPSNKVTEKGKYVELRCDPISGHTALYWYRQSLGQGPEFLIYFQGTGAADDSGLPNDRFFAVRPEGSVSTLKIQRTERGDSAVYLCASSLDSGGGFRELFFGEGSRLTVL.

V gene TRBV7-6 combines with J gene TRBJ2-3; 8 nucleotides line up with TRBD2. Looked up from germline, CDR1 is SGHVS and CDR2 is FNYEAQ. CDR3 length: 17 residues. V dropped 1 base and J dropped 5; count of bases not matched to a gene: 11. DNA for the CDR3: TGTGCCAGCAGCTTAGGGTCAGCGGGAGAGGTTATAGATACGCAGTATTTT. Amino acid sequence: CASSLGSAGEVIDTQYF.

The chain uses TRBV4-1 and TRBJ2-5, with unresolved D. The germline V and J ends were trimmed by 0 bases and 4 bases, with 12 bases remaining between them. The V gene's germline CDR1 is MGHRA and CDR2 YSYEKL. This CDR3 has 15 amino acids. The CDR3 nucleotides read TGCGCCAGCAGCCAAGATCAGGCCAGACGAGAGACCCAGTACTTC. Translation gives CASSQDQARRETQYF.

The gene calls are TRBV19 and TRBJ1-2; 8 nucleotides align to TRBD1. Germline V gives CDR1 LNHDA, CDR2 SQIVND (reference sequence). Unmatched junction bases numbered 4, after V lost 2 bases and J lost 2 bases. The CDR3 is 15 residues long. CDR3 residues: CASSIPTGGNYGYTF. The CDR3 region has the DNA TGTGCCAGTAGTATACCCACAGGGGGAAACTATGGCTACACCTTC.

The CDR3 loop reads CASRGDRGLTEAFF. The CDR3 DNA is TGTGCCAGCAGGGGGGACAGGGGGCTCACTGAAGCTTTCTTT. The J gene is TRBJ1-1, the V gene TRBV6-5, with 12 positions matching TRBD1. CDR1 is MNHEY, CDR2 SVGAGI, per germline. The junction had 3 bases not matched to a gene; V was cut back by 6 bases and J by 4 bases. The CDR3 runs to 14 residues.